This passage covers 13 T cell receptor beta chains from one sample sequenced in a study of shared clonotypes between healthy human individuals. Produced via immunoSEQ multiplex PCR; TCRdb's table is partial and in-frame only. The sample includes about 530,000 clones, almost 97% of them seen just once. Material for sequencing was naive CD4+ T cells sorted from blood. Sample subset: CD45RA+ positively selected. All receptors derive from a woman in her twenties or thirties in good health.

V is TRBV5-1 and J is TRBJ2-7; a weak D match, TRBD1 (5 bases). CDR1 and CDR2 from the germline V gene are SGHRS and YFSETQ. V lost 10 bases to trimming and J lost 5 bases, with 22 bases between them. The CDR3 loop spans 14 amino acids. CDR3 DNA sequence: TGCGCCGGGTTCCGTCAGGGTTGGGTCCACGAGCAGTACTTC. Residues: CAGFRQGWVHEQYF.

The chain has TRBV4-2 and TRBJ1-5; D not certain. Germline V gene sequence: CDR1 LGHNA, CDR2 YNFKEQ. V was trimmed by 3 bases and J by 8 bases, leaving 11 bases between them. The CDR3 spans 13 residues. CDR3 in amino acids: CASSQGRREPQHF. DNA of the CDR3: TGTGCCAGCAGCCAGGGGAGGAGAGAGCCCCAGCATTTT.

The J gene is TRBJ1-1, the V gene TRBV30; TRBD1 aligns across 8 bases. The junction had 11 bases not matched to a gene; V was cut back by 2 bases and J by 6 bases. This CDR3 has 15 amino acids. Germline CDR1 and CDR2: GTSNPN and SVGIG (reference sequence). As DNA, the CDR3 is TGTGCCTGGAGTCCCCTCAGGGGGCGCGTCGCTGAAGCTTTCTTT. Protein: CAWSPLRGRVAEAFF.

This chain joins TRBV21-1 and TRBJ2-4; TRBD1 is taken as the D call from the table, unchecked against the DNA. TRBV21-1 is given as a pseudogene. This CDR3 has 16 residues. This chain's CDR3 is CASGRQEGVAKNIQYF. The CDR3 coding sequence is TGTGCCAGCGGACGACAAGAGGGGGTAGCCAAAAACATTCAGTACTTC.

The table lists this clone with a count of one. The chain couples TRBV5-4 to TRBJ2-2; 10 bases are shared with TRBD2. Losses at the gene ends were 5 bases for V and 6 bases for J; bases not matched to a gene: 10. Germline CDR1 reads SGHNT; CDR2 reads YYREEE (reference sequence). The CDR3 length is 16 residues. The CDR3 reads CASSYKSAGGSGELFF. Here the CDR3 DNA reads TGTGCCAGCAGTTACAAGTCAGCGGGAGGGTCCGGGGAGCTGTTTTTT.

The rearrangement uses TRBV4-1 and TRBJ2-2; D remains ambiguous. Per germline, CDR1 MGHRA and CDR2 YSYEKL. This CDR3 spans 17 amino acids. The germline V and J ends were trimmed by 0 bases and 2 bases, with 13 bases remaining between them. In DNA, the CDR3 is TGCGCCAGCAGCCAAGAGGGCCAGCTAAGTAACACCGGGGAGCTGTTTTTT. Amino acids: CASSQEGQLSNTGELFF.

The CDR3 reads CASSGIRFLQETQYF. DNA of the CDR3: TGCGCCAGCAGCGGAATACGGTTTCTACAGGAGACCCAGTACTTC. V and J are TRBV23-1 and TRBJ2-5; no definite D call. TRBV23-1 is classed as an ORF, of uncertain function. CDR3 length: 15 amino acids. The germline V and J ends were trimmed by 6 bases and 5 bases, with 19 bases remaining between them.

The J gene is TRBJ2-1, the V gene TRBV5-1; 7 nucleotides agree with TRBD2. After removal of 2 bases from V and 2 bases from J, the junction contained 1 base not matched to a gene. The CDR3 is 14 residues long. Germline V lookup: CDR1 SGHRS, CDR2 YFSETQ. For the CDR3, the DNA is TGCGCCAGCAGCTTAAGCGGGACCTACAATGAGCAGTTCTTC. Its translation: CASSLSGTYNEQFF. The whole variable domain, remainder taken from reference TRBV5-1 and TRBJ2-1, is KAGVTQTPRYLIKTRGQQVTLSCSPISGHRSVSWYQQTPGQGLQFLFEYFSETQRNKGNFPGRFSGRQFSNSRSEMNVSTLELGDSALYLCASSLSGTYNEQFFGPGTRLTVL.

This clone was counted only a few times. The rearrangement joins TRBV29-1 to TRBJ1-3; D is undetermined. The CDR3 has 13 residues. V lost 3 bases, J lost 1 base, and 7 bases lay in between. Per germline, CDR1 SQVTM and CDR2 ANQGSEA. DNA of the CDR3: TGCAGCGTTGACCCAGGTTCTGGAAACACCATATATTTT. Translation: CSVDPGSGNTIYF.

The V gene is TRBV28, the J gene TRBJ2-7, with D unclear. The ends were cut back, 5 bases at V and 2 bases at J, with 4 bases in the middle. Germline CDR1 and CDR2: MDHEN and SYDVKM. The CDR3 has 11 residues. CDR3 sequence reads: CASSVTYEQYF. CDR3 coding DNA: TGTGCCAGCAGTGTTACCTACGAGCAGTACTTC.

The chain uses TRBV5-1 and TRBJ2-5, with 9 bases matching TRBD1. CDR3 length: 14 amino acids. Looked up from germline, CDR1 is SGHRS and CDR2 is YFSETQ. After removal of 3 bases from V and 1 base from J, the junction contained 1 base not matched to a gene. The CDR3 is CASSWGQGQETQYF. The CDR3 coding sequence is TGCGCCAGCAGCTGGGGACAGGGCCAAGAGACCCAGTACTTC.

As for this clone: The germline gene is not matched at one end of the junction; a read error may be the cause. This sequence joins TRBV5-4 and TRBJ2-6, with D hard to call. This CDR3 spans 14 amino acids. CDR1 SGHNT and CDR2 YYREEE come from the germline V gene (reference sequence). The CDR3 reads CASFLDVPDKVGPF. The CDR3, as DNA: TGTGCCAGCTTTTTAGACGTACCAGACAAAGTCGGGCCTTTC. The full variable domain, in which reference TRBV5-4 and TRBJ2-6 provide the parts outside the CDR3, is ETGVTQSPTHLIKTRGQQVTLRCSSQSGHNTVSWYQQALGQGPQFIFQYYREEENGRGNFPPRFSGLQFPNYSSELNVNALELDDSALYLCASFLDVPDKVGPFGAGSRLTVL.

The chain has TRBV7-2 and TRBJ1-5, with a tentative D call TRBD1 (6 bases). The CDR3 has 16 amino acids. V was trimmed by 5 bases and J by 0 bases, leaving 14 bases between them. The germline CDR1 and CDR2 sequences are SGHTA and FQGNSA. CDR3 coding DNA: TGTGCCAGCAGCCAGGGGACGGTGTATAGCAATCAGCCCCAGCATTTT. It encodes CASSQGTVYSNQPQHF.